The clone carrying this T cell receptor (beta chain) has a single count. The antigen is unknown. Libraries were prepared by immunoSEQ multiplex PCR; TCRdb keeps only in-frame clonotypes and omits some of them. Of fewer than 90,000 clones in the sample, over 80% are singletons; the top ten hold about 9.9%. The CDR3 loop spans 16 amino acids. Germline-derived CDR1 and CDR2 are SGHVS and FNYEAQ. V was cut by 5 bases and J by 3 bases, with 19 bases left in between. The source of the sample is a study of T cell responses to AZD1222 COVID-19 vaccine. Study-level findings and limits: The study identified only five to seven AZD1222 recipients as seropositive at baseline. Only after the peak T cell response were repertoires sampled. Targeting of unmutated variant regions was reportedly seen in nearly half of spike-specific TCRs.

The material was peripheral blood, obtained 28 days after the second AZD1222 dose. This TCR came from an adult who received the AZD1222 COVID-19 vaccine. The V and J genes are TRBV7-6 and TRBJ1-2; perhaps TRBD1 as D (6 bases). The CDR3 spells CASSLEGEGTDYGYTF. The CDR3 DNA follows: TGTGCCAGCAGCCTGGAGGGGGAGGGGACCGACTATGGCTACACCTTC.